Reported below is one T cell receptor (beta chain). Its antigen remains undetermined. No much larger clone is present one base from it, and per-base qualities are unavailable. The germline V end is reduced by 0 bases and the J end by 3 bases; junction bases left unmatched: 3. The CDR3 measures 14 amino acids from cysteine to phenylalanine. This entry keeps only the CDR3 DNA: 42 bases, framed from base 1. The germline V gene yields SGDLS for CDR1 and YYNGEE for CDR2. The CDR3 regions of human TCRbeta chains were analyzed by immunosequencing. Per the authors' processing: TCRs in the repertoires were compared against a reference library of SARS-CoV-2-specific TCRs that had been generated with the MIRA antigen-specificity platform. Breadth was defined as the fraction of unique TCRs that were SARS-CoV-2-associated, and depth was defined as the fraction of total T cells that were SARS-CoV-2-associated. Each spike-specific TCR was assigned to its reactive spike region and to a CD4 or CD8 class using the MIRA data. Log10-transformed breadth and depth values were compared by one-way ANOVA with Sidak's multiple comparisons tests. The clones in this table, taken by TCRdb from immuneACCESS, are in-frame only. Not every clone is retained; where verified, under half of the shortfall comes from an unresolved V gene, and the cause of the rest is unknown. Clone size and the V and J calls come from that table; the DNA yielded D and trimming. The sample data list over 110,000 clones, and 90% to 95% of these were observed just once. The ten top clones hold around 5.1% of the sample.

The sample's time point label, decoded: baseline before first vaccination. The vaccinee samples were drawn from two UK trials, COV001 and COV002, one of which was a single-blind randomized controlled phase 2/3 trial testing AZD1222 (ChAdOx1 nCoV-19) in healthy adults. Trial participant PBMC samples were collected at day 0 and day 28 after the second dose for TCRbeta chain sequencing. The sample comes from a study of T cell responses to AZD1222 COVID-19 vaccine (dated by TCRdb to the early 2020s). For the wider study: AZD1222 recipients whose second dose came at about 4 weeks and those whose second dose came at about 12 weeks were combined into one group, since spike-specific TCR depth and breadth did not differ between the two schedules. A total of just over 230 trial participants underwent TCR sequencing, of whom about 200 had received two doses of AZD1222 and some 26 had received two doses of the MenACWY control vaccine. Trial participants were enrolled by age into subgroups of 18-55, 56-69 and 70-plus years, and 148, 28 and 57 TCR-sequenced participants, respectively, were included in these subgroups. What the research found in general, with its limitations: The whole spike protein was spanned by vaccine-associated CD4 TCRs, and dominant responses were seen in regions 160-218 and 743-854. No day 14 peak-response samples were available, so repertoires were characterized only after the peak T cell response. Conclusions about previously exposed vaccinees are limited because only five or six AZD1222 recipients were SARS-CoV-2 seropositive at baseline. Participants were mostly white British and included more females than males, and it was suggested by the authors that clonal diversity may have been underestimated. Reportedly, almost half of the unique spike-specific TCRs recognized epitopes lying outside the regions that are mutated in the B.1.351 and B.1.1.7 variants. The 56-69-year group was small, and its depth increase did not reach significance, likely because of low power. Spike-specific TCR breadth and depth rose significantly after two AZD1222 doses compared with day 0 and with MenACWY recipients.

The sample was peripheral blood, taken on day 0 of AZD1222 vaccination. The clonotype originates from an adult in good health. The rearrangement combines TRBV9 with TRBJ2-7, with 7 middle bases fitting TRBD1. Read as DNA, the sequence is TGTGCCAGCAGCGTAGGGGGACAGAGCTACGAGCAGTACTTC. This yields the protein CASSVGGQSYEQYF.